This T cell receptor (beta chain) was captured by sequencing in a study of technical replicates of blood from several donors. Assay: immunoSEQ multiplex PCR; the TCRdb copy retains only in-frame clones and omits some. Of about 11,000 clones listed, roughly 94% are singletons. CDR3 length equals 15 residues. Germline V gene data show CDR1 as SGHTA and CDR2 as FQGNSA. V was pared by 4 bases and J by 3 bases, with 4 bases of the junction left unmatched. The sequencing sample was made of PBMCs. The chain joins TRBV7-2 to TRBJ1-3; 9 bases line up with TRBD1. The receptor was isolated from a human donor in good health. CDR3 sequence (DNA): TGTGCCAGCAGCTGGGACAGGGCCATTGGAAACACCATATATTTT. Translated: CASSWDRAIGNTIYF.